This T cell receptor (beta chain) was identified in a study of vaccination and CD4 T cells after COVID-19. Study-level information: For control cultures, the treatment was a CEFX pool, an HIV-1 Nef pool, or no peptide.

The assay that was used to sequence DNA from cultured CD4+ T cells was the Oncomine TCR Beta short-read assay. Each CDR3 protein is one row after TCRdb ran MiXCR on the PCR reads. The sample has 16,000 or so distinct CDR3 sequences, about 45% seen once. Germline values: CDR1 MNHEY, CDR2 SMNVEV (reference sequence). The CDR3 runs to 19 residues. V lost 5 bases, J lost 0 bases, and 24 bases lay in between. Treatment denoted: approximately nine-day PBMC culture with coronavirus spike peptide pools or control peptides (ViraFEST assay). In regard to this clonotype: The antigen is not known.

The J gene is TRBJ2-3, the V gene TRBV27; weak D call: TRBD2 (5 bases). Sequencing was performed on CD4+ T cells from blood, cultured in vitro, taken after SARS-CoV-2 vaccination. The sequence derives from a human donor who had recovered from COVID-19. CDR3 in DNA: TGTGCCAGCAGTGTTCAGTTCCGGGGAGCGGCCGGTAGCACAGATACGCAGTATTTT. Translation: CASSVQFRGAAGSTDTQYF.